Reported below is one TCR beta chain. Authors' processing steps: Researchers report that nucleated cell counts were estimated from reference gene primer amplification. Generated by immunoSEQ multiplex PCR, the TCRdb table keeps only in-frame clones and is missing some. The V and J calls and clone size were taken over from that table, and D and trimming were inferred from the DNA. Among roughly 170,000 clones, 80% to 90% were seen once, and the ten largest hold less than 25%. The CDR3 is 14 amino acids. Trimming cost V 3 bases and J 0 bases, with 9 bases left between them. Germline V gene data show CDR1 as SGHRS and CDR2 as YFSETQ. The data belong to a study of blood T cell repertoires in COVID-19. Study as a whole: COVID-19 samples from acute and convalescent phases originated in the United States, Italy and Spain. PBMCs, B-cell-depleted T cells, or T cells were the source of the cDNA or gDNA that made up the material.

This TCR derives from a man between 70 and 80 years old with active or convalescent COVID-19. Material: peripheral blood. The chain is built from TRBV5-1 and TRBJ1-1; D may be TRBD1 (5 bases). As DNA, the CDR3 is TGCGCCAGCAGCTCCGGACAATTGAACACTGAAGCTTTCTTT. Translation: CASSSGQLNTEAFF.